This TCR beta chain was documented in a study of blood T cell repertoires in COVID-19. Across the whole study: Sites in the United States, Italy and Spain provided acute and convalescent COVID-19 samples. Sample material is recorded as cDNA or gDNA derived from T cells, B-cell-depleted T cells, or PBMCs.

CDR1 is ENHRY, CDR2 SYGVKD, per germline. The ends lost 1 base at V and 5 bases at J; junction bases unmatched: 5. This CDR3 contains 16 residues. Authors' analysis steps: From reference gene primer amplification, estimates of nucleated cell counts were derived. TCRdb keeps only in-frame clones here, not all; method: immunoSEQ multiplex PCR. V and J calls plus clone size are reproduced from that table; the DNA served to infer D and trimming. Among around 99,000 clones listed, about 89% were seen once. This clone was seen a single time. Input material: peripheral blood. The V and J genes are TRBV10-3 and TRBJ1-5; TRBD1 matches 10 bases. The receptor's source is a woman between 25 and 40 years old with acute or convalescent COVID-19. The CDR3: CAISEWGTGVDQPQHF. The CDR3 nucleotides are TGTGCCATCAGTGAGTGGGGGACAGGGGTGGATCAGCCCCAGCATTTT.